Given below is one TCR beta chain in context. No antigen is known for it. Sequence at one end of the junction differs from germline and may be a read error. Use of 60 Vbeta and 13 Jbeta primers characterized the PCR. Libraries were prepared by immunoSEQ multiplex PCR; TCRdb keeps only in-frame clonotypes and omits some of them. The sample contains 100,000 to 150,000 clones, 74% of which appear only once. Germline V gene lookup returns CDR1 MNHNS and CDR2 SASEGT. This CDR3 is 15 amino acids long. The data are from a study of cytomegalovirus exposure and HLA in healthy donors. Study-wide points: Among donors in an Asian-associated ancestry cluster, a later analysis reportedly found fewer N-insertions than the roughly 610-donor mean. For TCR beta chains, V- and J-gene trimming was later linked to a missense DCLRE1C variant.

The sequence was collected from a woman aged 45-59 years in good health and CMV-seropositive. The sequenced sample was PBMCs. The rearrangement uses TRBV6-1 and TRBJ2-3; 10 positions agree with TRBD2. CDR3 residues: CASSVASGGVSSKNF. DNA of the CDR3: TGTGCCAGCAGTGTTGCTAGCGGGGGCGTATCGAGCAAGAATTTT.